The 21 T cell receptor beta chains in this list originate from one sample, sequenced in a study of spatial heterogeneity in lung cancer. As to time point: blood at routine non-recurrence follow-up after resection. Sequencing was performed on whole RNA extracted from tumor and nontumor lung tissue, or from frozen PBMC, and the material was left unsorted. Using its own MiXCR run on the 5' RACE reads, TCRdb lists one record per CDR3 protein. The sample has more than 95,000 distinct CDR3 sequences, 9.5% to 15% seen once. Source: PBMCs, taken at follow-up. The receptors come from a male donor with early-stage non-small cell lung cancer.

This clonotype was found a few times. V gene TRBV28 combines with J gene TRBJ1-1; weak D call: TRBD1 (6 bases). V lost 6 bases and J lost 5, with 16 bases in between. Germline CDR1 reads MDHEN; CDR2 reads SYDVKM. The CDR3 length is 14 residues. The DNA for the CDR3 is TGTGCCAGCAGCCCCCCCGCCAGGGGAACTGAAGCTTTCTTT. It encodes CASSPPARGTEAFF.

The V gene is TRBV15, the J gene TRBJ2-5; D perhaps matches TRBD1 (6 bases). CDR1 is LNHNV, CDR2 YYDKDF, per germline (reference sequence). Trimming left V 3 bases short and J 1 base short, with 6 bases between. The CDR3 contains 13 residues. CDR3 nucleotide sequence: TGTGCCACCAGCAGGGGGGCCCAAGAGACCCAGTACTTC. Translating it yields CATSRGAQETQYF.

This clonotype showed up many times. The V call is TRBV9, the J call TRBJ1-2; D ambiguous. Deletions cut 4 bases from V and 3 bases from J, with 10 bases between. From germline, CDR1 is SGDLS and CDR2 YYNGEE. The CDR3 covers 13 residues. CDR3 amino acids: CASSLSADYGYTF. In nucleotides, the CDR3 is TGTGCCAGCAGCCTCTCAGCGGACTATGGCTACACCTTC.

This clonotype was seen many times. This chain uses TRBV5-5 with TRBJ1-5; D is undetermined. The CDR3 runs 15 residues. Germline CDR1 SGHKS, CDR2 YYEKEE (reference sequence). Trimming removed 4 bases from V and 2 bases from J, with 13 bases in between. The CDR3 reads CASSREPEGNQPQHF. As DNA, the CDR3 is TGTGCCAGCAGCCGGGAGCCAGAGGGCAATCAGCCCCAGCATTTT. The entire variable domain, with the rest obtained from reference TRBV5-5 and TRBJ1-5, is as follows: DAGVTQSPTHLIKTRGQQVTLRCSPISGHKSVSWYQQVLGQGPQFIFQYYEKEERGRGNFPDRFSARQFPNYSSELNVNALLLGDSALYLCASSREPEGNQPQHFGDGTRLSIL.

This clonotype was found a few times. The genes are TRBV12-3 or TRBV12-4 and TRBJ2-4, with 9 bases matching TRBD2. The CDR3 loop spans 15 amino acids. V shed 6 bases, J shed 7 bases, and the junction held 10 bases outside the gene matches. CDR3 region: CASSIASGAGNIQYF. Here the CDR3 DNA reads TGTGCCAGCAGCATAGCTAGCGGGGCCGGGAACATTCAGTACTTC.

This chain connects TRBV20-1 to TRBJ1-1; D is undetermined. The CDR3 is 13 residues long. The V end lost 6 bases, the J end lost 1 base, and 12 bases lay between the germline ends. Germline CDR1 and CDR2: DFQATT and SNEGSKA (reference sequence). The CDR3 nucleotides read TGCAGTGCCGCCTCTCGGGGGAACACTGAAGCTTTCTTT. Amino acid sequence: CSAASRGNTEAFF.

The rearrangement links TRBV7-2 to TRBJ1-2; 10 nucleotides agree with TRBD1. Germline assignment: CDR1 SGHTA and CDR2 FQGNSA. CDR3 length: 15 amino acids. J was trimmed by 6 bases and V by 2 bases; bases with no gene match: 6. CDR3 sequence reads: CASSLRTGGVDGYTF. The CDR3 bases are TGTGCCAGCAGCTTAAGGACAGGGGGAGTAGATGGCTACACCTTC.

There are a few counts of this clonotype. The chain employs TRBV19 and TRBJ2-7; a possible D gene is TRBD1 (5 bases). The V and J ends lost 6 bases and 3 bases respectively, with 12 bases between them. Germline-derived CDR1 and CDR2 are LNHDA and SQIVND (reference sequence). The CDR3 sequence is 13 residues long. CDR3 protein: CASSLGPFYEQYF. The CDR3 DNA reads TGTGCCAGTAGCCTGGGGCCGTTCTACGAGCAGTACTTC.

The genes are TRBV10-3 and TRBJ2-1, with TRBD2 identical over 10 bases. The germline CDR1 and CDR2 sequences are ENHRY and SYGVKD. The CDR3 runs 17 residues. Trimming at V came to 3 bases and at J to 4 bases, leaving 9 bases not matched to a gene. The DNA for the CDR3 is TGTGCCATCAGTGATCGGCCTAGCGGGGGCCTATACAATGAGCAGTTCTTC. Its translation is CAISDRPSGGLYNEQFF.

V and J are TRBV4-3 and TRBJ1-4; D is undetermined. V was pared by 2 bases and J by 8 bases, with 9 bases between. The CDR3 has 13 amino acids. Germline CDR1 is LGHNA and CDR2 is YSLEER. The CDR3 loop is CASSQNAREKLFF. As DNA, the CDR3 is TGCGCCAGCAGCCAAAACGCGCGGGAAAAACTGTTTTTT.

V is TRBV5-6 and J is TRBJ1-5; the D is unclear. Germline V CDR1 and CDR2: SGHDT, YYEEEE. Deletions cut 2 bases from V and 6 bases from J, with 12 bases between. The CDR3 loop spans 14 amino acids. Here the CDR3 reads CASSLTGNAQPQHF. The CDR3 DNA reads as TGTGCCAGCAGCTTAACGGGGAACGCTCAGCCCCAGCATTTT.

The chain uses TRBV28 and TRBJ1-2; tentatively, D is TRBD1 (6 bases). Germline values: CDR1 MDHEN, CDR2 SYDVKM. The CDR3 extends over 16 amino acids. The V and J ends lost 1 base and 5 bases respectively, with 17 bases between them. The CDR3 spells CASSLYQDSLAYGYTF. In DNA form, the CDR3 reads TGTGCCAGCAGTTTATACCAGGACAGTTTAGCTTATGGCTACACCTTC.

The chain is built from TRBV4-3 and TRBJ2-3; no clear D gene. Trimming cost V 1 base and J 0 bases, with 8 bases left between them. The germline gives CDR1 LGHNA, CDR2 YSLEER. The CDR3 spans 15 residues. Here the CDR3 reads CASSQGPQSTDTQYF. In nucleotides, the CDR3 is TGCGCCAGCAGCCAAGGCCCGCAGAGCACAGATACGCAGTATTTT.

This clonotype was found many times. This rearrangement joins TRBV6-5 to TRBJ2-7; 8 nucleotides agree with TRBD2. CDR3 length: 16 residues. The ends lost 5 bases at V and 7 bases at J; junction bases unmatched: 16. Germline CDR1 and CDR2: MNHEY and SVGAGI. The CDR3 coding sequence is TGTGCCAGCAGTACCAGACCGGGAGGGGGACGGAGGGAGCAGTACTTC. Protein: CASSTRPGGGRREQYF.

This clonotype has ten or more counts. V usage is TRBV9 and J usage is TRBJ2-1, with 11 nucleotides matching TRBD1. Trimming cost V 1 base and J 3 bases; bases outside gene matches: 6. The CDR3 sequence is 17 residues long. Germline CDR1 and CDR2: SGDLS and YYNGEE. This CDR3 reads CASSVWDGTGGYNEQFF. The DNA of the CDR3 is TGTGCCAGCAGCGTATGGGACGGGACAGGGGGCTACAATGAGCAGTTCTTC. Full variable domain (remainder filled in from reference TRBV9 and TRBJ2-1): DSGVTQTPKHLITATGQRVTLRCSPRSGDLSVYWYQQSLDQGLQFLIQYYNGEERAKGNILERFSAQQFPDLHSELNLSSLELGDSALYFCASSVWDGTGGYNEQFFGPGTRLTVL.

The V and J genes are TRBV7-9 and TRBJ1-1; 7 bases match TRBD1. Germline V lookup: CDR1 SEHNR, CDR2 FQNEAQ (reference sequence). The CDR3 runs 14 residues. J was trimmed by 1 base and V by 4 bases; bases with no gene match: 3. The CDR3 spells CASSSGQENTEAFF. Written as DNA, the CDR3 is TGTGCCAGCAGCTCCGGACAGGAGAACACTGAAGCTTTCTTT.

Ten or more counts support this clonotype. J is TRBJ2-5 and V is TRBV2; unclear D gene. Deletions cut 7 bases from V and 4 bases from J, with 10 bases between. From germline, CDR1 is SNHLY and CDR2 FYNNEI. The CDR3 covers 12 residues. In DNA, the CDR3 is TGTGCCAGCAAGCTTAGAGGAGAGACCCAGTACTTC. As protein: CASKLRGETQYF.

This clonotype was counted only a few times. This sequence joins TRBV20-1 and TRBJ2-1, with D possibly matching TRBD2 (7 bases). CDR1 is DFQATT, CDR2 SNEGSKA, per germline (reference sequence). The CDR3 length is 14 residues. V was pared by 7 bases and J by 4 bases, with 17 bases between. CDR3 DNA: TGCAGTGGAAAACGGGGGGCCGCTTACAATGAGCAGTTCTTC. It codes for CSGKRGAAYNEQFF.

This clonotype was found a few times. The chain carries TRBV4-1 and TRBJ1-2; D is undetermined. Germline CDR1 reads MGHRA; CDR2 reads YSYEKL. This CDR3 has 16 residues. Trimming removed 1 base at V and 0 bases at J, with 12 bases between. CDR3 sequence (DNA): TGCGCCAGCAGCCAAGGAATTCATGGGTCTAACTATGGCTACACCTTC. Protein: CASSQGIHGSNYGYTF.

This clonotype was counted at least ten times. The chain combines TRBV5-1 with TRBJ2-1, with D perhaps assigned TRBD1 or TRBD2 (5 bases each). The CDR3 is 16 amino acids. Looked up from germline, CDR1 is SGHRS and CDR2 is YFSETQ. V was pared by 4 bases and J by 8 bases, with 22 bases between. CDR3 DNA sequence: TGCGCCAGCAGCCCACTTCCGACCGGGACGCGGGATGAGCAGTTCTTC. Its protein is CASSPLPTGTRDEQFF.

The gene calls are TRBV11-2 and TRBJ2-1; 12 bases agree with TRBD2. The CDR3 extends over 17 amino acids. J gave up 8 bases and V 1 base, and 9 bases lay outside the gene matches. Germline assignment: CDR1 SGHAT and CDR2 FQNNGV. In nucleotides, the CDR3 is TGTGCCAGCAGCTTAGCCCGTACTAGCGGGGGGCGGGATGAGCAGTTCTTC. It specifies CASSLARTSGGRDEQFF.